A single sample gave rise to the 26 T cell receptor beta chains below, sequenced in a study of T-cell memory formation after mild COVID-19. MiXCR was run by TCRdb on the 5' RACE reads, yielding one entry per CDR3 protein. Among around 450,000 distinct CDR3 sequences, about 19% were seen once, and the ten largest hold 7.5% to 9.5%. The sample taken for sequencing was PBMCs or a T cell subset sorted from them (not recorded which). The source of these receptors is an adult woman who had mild COVID-19 (a few samples of this study predate the infection). Cell type and time point are not known.

At least ten counts were recorded for this clonotype. The chain uses TRBV4-1 and TRBJ1-5; D unresolved. CDR1 and CDR2 (germline): MGHRA, YSYEKL. CDR3 length: 13 residues. The V gene lost 0 bases and the J gene lost 5 bases, with 5 bases spanning the gap. The CDR3 sequence is CASSQDFDQPQHF. CDR3 DNA: TGCGCCAGCAGCCAAGATTTCGATCAGCCCCAGCATTTT.

The V gene is TRBV7-2, the J gene TRBJ2-3; 7 bases agree with TRBD2. Germline-derived CDR1 and CDR2 are SGHTA and FQGNSA. The ends lost 3 bases at V and 5 bases at J; junction bases unmatched: 5. The CDR3 is made up of 14 amino acids. The CDR3 reads CASSFGGSRDTQYF. CDR3 coding DNA: TGTGCCAGCAGCTTCGGCGGGAGTAGAGATACGCAGTATTTT.

This clonotype has only a few counts. This chain uses TRBV25-1 with TRBJ2-7, with D perhaps given as TRBD1 or TRBD2 (5 bases each). The J call is uncertain, as TRBJ2-5 better fits the DNA end. CDR3 length: 18 residues. Germline CDR1 and CDR2: MGHDK and SYGVNS. This CDR3 is CASSEPGPTTGRPTTQYF. The CDR3 nucleotides read TGTGCCAGCAGTGAACCCGGGCCTACGACGGGGCGCCCTACGACCCAGTACTTC.

This clonotype occurred a few times. The rearrangement links TRBV6-1 to TRBJ2-3, with TRBD2 matching over 7 bases. Germline V gene lookup returns CDR1 MNHNS and CDR2 SASEGT. V shed 7 bases and J 0 bases; nucleotides not matched to a gene: 7. The CDR3 runs to 15 residues. The CDR3 loop reads CASKKRETSTDTQYF. CDR3 in DNA: TGTGCCAGCAAAAAGCGGGAAACTAGCACAGATACGCAGTATTTT.

J is TRBJ2-2 and V is TRBV7-3; perhaps TRBD2 as D (6 bases). The CDR3 is 16 amino acids. The V gene lost 5 bases and the J gene lost 0 bases, with 13 bases spanning the gap. Germline CDR1 SGHTA, CDR2 FQGTGA. CDR3 nucleotide sequence: TGTGCCAGCAGCCTCGCGGGACTGACGAACACCGGGGAGCTGTTTTTT. The encoded protein is CASSLAGLTNTGELFF.

The chain couples TRBV5-8 to TRBJ2-7; weak D call: TRBD1 (6 bases). The germline gives CDR1 SGHTS, CDR2 YDEGEE. This CDR3 has 15 residues. The V gene lost 1 base and the J gene lost 5 bases, with 16 bases spanning the gap. In DNA, the CDR3 is TGTGCCAGCAGCTTGACAGGGTCTCCAGTCGACGAGCAGTACTTC. The encoded protein is CASSLTGSPVDEQYF.

V usage is TRBV6-6 and J usage is TRBJ2-2; possibly TRBD1 for D (6 bases). Deletions cut 2 bases from V and 13 bases from J, with 14 bases between. The CDR3 runs to 13 residues. Germline V gene sequence: CDR1 MNHNY, CDR2 SVGAGI (reference sequence). CDR3: CASSYQGPVVLFF. The CDR3 DNA reads as TGTGCCAGCAGTTACCAGGGGCCGGTGGTGCTGTTTTTT.

This clonotype was detected a few times. This chain connects TRBV7-3 to TRBJ2-3; the match to TRBD2 covers 10 bases. The V segment lost 4 bases and the J segment 3 bases; nucleotides outside the gene matches: 7. CDR3 size: 16 residues. Per germline, CDR1 SGHTA and CDR2 FQGTGA. CDR3 sequence reads: CASSYSSGRRTDTQYF. Written as DNA, the CDR3 is TGTGCCAGCAGCTACTCTAGCGGGAGACGGACAGATACGCAGTATTTT.

This rearrangement joins TRBV5-5 to TRBJ1-5; a possible D gene is TRBD1 (5 bases). Germline V gene data show CDR1 as SGHKS and CDR2 as YYEKEE (reference sequence). The CDR3 covers 17 residues. Trimming took off 0 bases at V and 1 base at J, with 14 bases between the two ends. The CDR3: CASSLGAGMGSNQPQHF. CDR3 DNA: TGTGCCAGCAGCTTGGGGGCAGGGATGGGGAGCAATCAGCCCCAGCATTTT.

This rearrangement joins TRBV5-1 to TRBJ1-4; no clear D. V was shortened by 0 bases and J by 5 bases, with 11 bases between the two germline ends. Germline V gene lookup returns CDR1 SGHRS and CDR2 YFSETQ. This CDR3 spans 15 amino acids. CDR3 residues: CASSLAPAGNEKLFF. CDR3 bases: TGCGCCAGCAGCTTGGCCCCCGCCGGGAATGAAAAACTGTTTTTT.

The V call is TRBV24-1, the J call TRBJ2-5, with 11 bases identical to TRBD2. J was trimmed by 5 bases and V by 4 bases; bases with no gene match: 11. The CDR3 is 17 amino acids. Germline V CDR1 and CDR2: KGHDR, SFDVKD. DNA for the CDR3: TGTGCCACCAGTGACTCCGATATAGCGGGGGGGCGGGAGACCCAGTACTTC. It specifies CATSDSDIAGGRETQYF.

V gene TRBV21-1 combines with J gene TRBJ2-1. TRBV21-1 is recorded as a pseudogene. This CDR3 region has 16 residues. CDR3 amino acids: CASSSRAVGSYNEQFF. The CDR3 bases are TGTGCCAGCAGCAGTCGCGCAGTGGGGTCCTACAATGAGCAGTTCTTC.

This chain links TRBV29-1 with TRBJ1-1, with unresolved D. Deletions cut 4 bases from V and 1 base from J, with 10 bases between. This CDR3 is 13 amino acids long. Germline V gives CDR1 SQVTM, CDR2 ANQGSEA. The CDR3 bases are TGCAGCGTTGGGGGTTTTGCGAACACTGAAGCTTTCTTT. This gives the protein CSVGGFANTEAFF.

This clonotype has a handful of counts. V and J are TRBV28 and TRBJ2-6, with D hard to call. Germline values: CDR1 MDHEN, CDR2 SYDVKM. This CDR3 spans 15 amino acids. Trimming removed 6 bases at V and 4 bases at J, with 13 bases between. CDR3 region: CASRPHISGANVLTF. CDR3 DNA: TGTGCCAGCAGACCCCACATCTCCGGGGCCAACGTCCTGACTTTC.

This clonotype was recorded many times. For the CDR3, the DNA is TGTGCCAGCAGTTTTTTGACGGATGGCTACACCTTC. It translates to CASSFLTDGYTF. This sequence joins TRBV12-3 or TRBV12-4 and TRBJ1-2; no definite D call. This CDR3 region has 12 residues. Trimming removed 3 bases at V and 6 bases at J, with 8 bases between.

J is TRBJ1-2 and V is TRBV12-3 or TRBV12-4, with 9 bases fitting TRBD1. Unmatched junction bases numbered 13, after V lost 4 bases and J lost 4 bases. The length of the CDR3 is 17 residues. In nucleotides, the CDR3 is TGTGCCAGCAGTTCAACTCACAGGGGGCGCGAATTCTATGGCTACACCTTC. Translated: CASSSTHRGREFYGYTF.

This clonotype showed up just a few times. The chain combines TRBV12-3 or TRBV12-4 with TRBJ2-1, with 10 nucleotides matching TRBD2. CDR3 size: 14 residues. J gave up 8 bases and V 6 bases, and 7 bases lay outside the gene matches. The CDR3 DNA is TGTGCCAGCAGCTCCCCTAGCGGGAGAGATGAGCAGTTCTTC. Its protein product is CASSSPSGRDEQFF.

The chain links TRBV29-1 to TRBJ2-1; 7 nucleotides match TRBD1. CDR3 size: 16 residues. After removal of 0 bases from V and 3 bases from J, the junction contained 8 bases not matched to a gene. Germline CDR1 and CDR2: SQVTM and ANQGSEA. Here the CDR3 DNA reads TGCAGCGTTGAAGATAAAGGGGGACAGAGCTACAATGAGCAGTTCTTC. It codes for CSVEDKGGQSYNEQFF.

J is TRBJ1-2 and V is TRBV7-2, with D maybe TRBD1 (6 bases). CDR3 length: 15 amino acids. The V end lost 4 bases, the J end lost 3 bases, and 15 bases lay between the germline ends. Per the germline V gene, CDR1 is SGHTA and CDR2 is FQGNSA. CDR3 amino acids: CASSSWAGEDYGYTF. CDR3 bases: TGTGCCAGCAGCTCATGGGCAGGGGAGGACTATGGCTACACCTTC.

The chain employs TRBV24-1 and TRBJ2-1; D may be TRBD2 (6 bases). The V and J ends lost 3 bases and 0 bases respectively, with 11 bases between them. The CDR3 runs to 16 residues. Per germline, CDR1 KGHDR and CDR2 SFDVKD. This chain's CDR3 is CATSDALGGSYNEQFF. The CDR3 nucleotides read TGTGCCACCAGTGATGCGCTGGGGGGCTCCTACAATGAGCAGTTCTTC.

The V gene is TRBV2, the J gene TRBJ2-7; D might be TRBD2 (5 bases). Trimming shortened V by 6 bases and J by 3 bases, and 12 bases separated the two germline ends. CDR1 is SNHLY, CDR2 FYNNEI, per germline. The CDR3 is 13 amino acids. CDR3: CASRRGSYYEQYF. CDR3 in DNA: TGTGCCAGCAGAAGAGGGAGTTACTACGAGCAGTACTTC.

In its sample, this clonotype was seen many times. This chain connects TRBV7-2 to TRBJ2-1; 9 bases fit TRBD2. This CDR3 comprises 15 residues. With 1 base clipped from V and 6 bases from J, the junction kept 4 bases outside the gene matches. Germline V lookup: CDR1 SGHTA, CDR2 FQGNSA. The CDR3 nucleotides are TGTGCCAGCAGCTTAGTTGGGACTAGCCGCAATGAGCAGTTCTTC. It translates to CASSLVGTSRNEQFF.

V usage is TRBV7-9 and J usage is TRBJ2-3; 7 bases map to TRBD1. After removal of 5 bases from V and 0 bases from J, the junction contained 17 bases not matched to a gene. Per the germline V gene, CDR1 is SEHNR and CDR2 is FQNEAQ (reference sequence). The CDR3 is 19 amino acids. As DNA, the CDR3 is TGTGCCAGCAGCCCAGTCATTGTCCAGGGGGTTTATAGCACAGATACGCAGTATTTT. It codes for CASSPVIVQGVYSTDTQYF.

The chain couples TRBV2 to TRBJ1-2; 8 bases are a match to TRBD1. Per germline, CDR1 SNHLY and CDR2 FYNNEI. The CDR3 extends over 16 amino acids. The V and J ends lost 5 bases and 4 bases, in that order; junction bases with no gene match: 12. CDR3 DNA sequence: TGTGCCAGCAGTCCTGGACAGGGATTTACTCGCTATGGCTACACCTTC. It translates to CASSPGQGFTRYGYTF.

This clonotype occurred a few times. This chain connects TRBV27 to TRBJ2-7; TRBD1 matches at 7 bases. This CDR3 comprises 13 residues. In germline, CDR1 is MNHEY, CDR2 SMNVEV (reference sequence). The J segment lost 7 bases and the V segment lost 4 bases, leaving 7 bases of the junction unmatched. In nucleotides, the CDR3 is TGTGCCAGCAGTTCACAGGGGTCTGGGGAGCAGTACTTC. Encoded protein: CASSSQGSGEQYF.

Only a few counts were recorded for this clonotype. The chain couples TRBV5-5 to TRBJ1-1; D ambiguous. This CDR3 spans 15 amino acids. The germline V gene encodes CDR1 SGHKS and CDR2 YYEKEE (reference sequence). V lost 0 bases to trimming and J lost 0 bases, with 9 bases between them. The CDR3 DNA reads as TGTGCCAGCAGCTTGGAGGTGGTTATGAACACTGAAGCTTTCTTT. This translates into CASSLEVVMNTEAFF.